Below, 9 T cell receptor beta chains from the same sample are listed, as sequenced in a study of shared clonotypes between healthy human individuals. Sequenced by immunoSEQ multiplex PCR; TCRdb stores in-frame clones only, minus some. This sample has approximately 2.5 million clones; 93% occur once, and the top ten carry around 0.4%. Specimen: naive CD4+ T cells from PBMCs. Subset noted: CD45RA+ positively selected. Source of these receptors: a man aged 18-30 years in good health. Some clones in this sample may be carry-over from other donors' samples.

The chain joins TRBV4-2 to TRBJ2-7; a possible D gene is TRBD2 (5 bases). Germline V CDR1 and CDR2: LGHNA, YNFKEQ. With 7 bases removed from V and 0 bases from J, the gap between germline ends came to 22 bases. The length of the CDR3 is 17 residues. DNA for the CDR3: TGTGCCAGCACTCCACGCGGGCAGAGTTCGAGCTCCTACGAGCAGTACTTC. Amino acid sequence: CASTPRGQSSSSYEQYF.

The J gene is TRBJ2-3, the V gene TRBV21-1; no check of the table's D call, TRBD2, against the DNA was made. TRBV21-1 is a listed pseudogene. The CDR3 covers 19 residues. CDR3 nucleotide sequence: TGTGCCAGCAGCAAAAAGGGGAGGCCACTAGGACGGCTCACAGATACGCAGTATTTT. Its translation is CASSKKGRPLGRLTDTQYF.

The chain recombines TRBV6-1 with TRBJ2-1; TRBD1 matches 8 bases. Germline V gene sequence: CDR1 MNHNS, CDR2 SASEGT. This CDR3 is built from 13 residues. Unmatched junction bases numbered 9, after V lost 8 bases and J lost 9 bases. CDR3 region: CASGWTGRFEQFF. The DNA of the CDR3 is TGTGCCAGCGGATGGACAGGGAGGTTTGAGCAGTTCTTC.

This chain links TRBV28 with TRBJ1-5; D not resolved. V dropped 5 bases and J dropped 13 bases, with 15 bases sitting between them. From germline, CDR1 is MDHEN and CDR2 SYDVKM. This CDR3 comprises 12 residues. The CDR3 DNA sequence: TGTGCCAGCAGTACCGGCCTTGGTGGACAGCATTTT. Its translation: CASSTGLGGQHF.

V gene TRBV29-1 combines with J gene TRBJ2-4; 8 nucleotides align to TRBD1. CDR1 is SQVTM, CDR2 ANQGSEA, per germline. V lost 3 bases, J lost 4 bases, and 2 bases stayed unmatched. The CDR3 totals 13 residues. The CDR3 nucleotides are TGCAGCGTTGACGGGACAGGAAAAAACATTCAGTACTTC. This encodes CSVDGTGKNIQYF.

V is TRBV7-2 and J is TRBJ2-3; 10 positions match TRBD2. The CDR3 is 16 amino acids. V lost 6 bases, J lost 2 bases, and 8 bases stayed unmatched. CDR1 SGHTA and CDR2 FQGNSA come from the germline V gene. The CDR3 bases are TGTGCCAGCAGTATGTCTAGCGGGAGACACACAGATACGCAGTATTTT. The encoded protein is CASSMSSGRHTDTQYF.

V is TRBV2 and J is TRBJ1-5; a possible D gene is TRBD1 (6 bases). Trimming left V 2 bases short and J 7 bases short, with 15 bases between. Germline-derived CDR1 and CDR2 are SNHLY and FYNNEI. The CDR3 has 15 amino acids. Here the CDR3 DNA reads TGTGCCAGCAGTGAACCCCGGGGGGCGAGCCAGCCCCAGCATTTT. It codes for CASSEPRGASQPQHF.

The CDR3 protein is CASSAGLAPSYNEQFF. The CDR3 DNA follows: TGTGCCAGCAGCGCTGGACTAGCGCCCTCCTACAATGAGCAGTTCTTC. This chain joins TRBV9 and TRBJ2-1; 9 bases line up with TRBD2. CDR1 and CDR2 (germline): SGDLS, YYNGEE. This CDR3 region has 16 residues. The J segment lost 0 bases and the V segment lost 3 bases, leaving 4 bases of the junction unmatched.

The chain joins TRBV6-1 to TRBJ2-3; D is perhaps TRBD1 or TRBD2 (5 bases each). The CDR3 spans 14 residues. Germline V gene lookup returns CDR1 MNHNS and CDR2 SASEGT. Trimming left V 9 bases short and J 3 bases short, with 16 bases between. As DNA, the CDR3 is TGTGCCAGTTCCGGGACCCCGATAACAGATACGCAGTATTTT. Its translation is CASSGTPITDTQYF.